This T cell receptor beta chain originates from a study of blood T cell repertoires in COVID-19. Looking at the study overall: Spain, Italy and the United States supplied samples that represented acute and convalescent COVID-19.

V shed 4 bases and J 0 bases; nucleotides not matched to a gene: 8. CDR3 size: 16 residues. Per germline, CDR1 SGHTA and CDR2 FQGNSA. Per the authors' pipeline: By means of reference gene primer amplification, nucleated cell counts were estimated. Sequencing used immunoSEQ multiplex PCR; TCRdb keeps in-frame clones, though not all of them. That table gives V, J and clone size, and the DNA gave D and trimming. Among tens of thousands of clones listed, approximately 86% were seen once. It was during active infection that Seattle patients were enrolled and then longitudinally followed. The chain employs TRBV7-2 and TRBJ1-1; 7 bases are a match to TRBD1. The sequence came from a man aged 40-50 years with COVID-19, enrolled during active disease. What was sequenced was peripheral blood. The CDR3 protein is CASSSDRAYMNTEAFF. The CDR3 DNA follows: TGTGCCAGCAGCTCAGACAGGGCCTACATGAACACTGAAGCTTTCTTT.